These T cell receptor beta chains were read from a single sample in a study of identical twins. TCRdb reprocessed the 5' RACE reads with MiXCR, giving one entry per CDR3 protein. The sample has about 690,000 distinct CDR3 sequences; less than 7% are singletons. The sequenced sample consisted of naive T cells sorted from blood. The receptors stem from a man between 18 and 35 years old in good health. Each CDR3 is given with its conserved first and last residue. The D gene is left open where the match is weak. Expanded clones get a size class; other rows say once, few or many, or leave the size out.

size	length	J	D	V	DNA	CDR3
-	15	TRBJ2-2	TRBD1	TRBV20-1	TGCAGTGCCAGATTCGGGACAGGGGTCCCCGGGGAGCTGTTTTTT	CSARFGTGVPGELFF
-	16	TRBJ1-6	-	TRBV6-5	TGTGCCAGCAGTTACTCTTCCAGCTCCTATAATTCACCCCTCCACTTT	CASSYSSSSYNSPLHF
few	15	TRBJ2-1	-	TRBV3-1	TGTGCCAGCAGCCAAGCGTCTTTGACCTACAATGAGCAGTTCTTC	CASSQASLTYNEQFF
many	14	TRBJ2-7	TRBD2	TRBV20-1	TGCAGAGCCCACCCGGGACTAGCCTCTTACGAGCAGTACTTC	CRAHPGLASYEQYF
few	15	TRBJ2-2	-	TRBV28	TGTGCCAGCAGTTTATTCAGGGAGAAGACCGGGGAGCTGTTTTTT	CASSLFREKTGELFF
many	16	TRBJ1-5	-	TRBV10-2	TGCGCCAGCAGTGATGCCGGACGGGGGTTCAATCAGCCCCAGCATTTT	CASSDAGRGFNQPQHF
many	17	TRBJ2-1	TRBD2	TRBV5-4	TGTGCCAGCAGCTCGGCGCCTCTAGCGGGAGGCTTGAATGAGCAGTTCTTC	CASSSAPLAGGLNEQFF
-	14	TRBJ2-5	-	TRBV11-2	TGTGCCAGCAGCTTTGGTTGGGGGGAAGAGACCCAGTACTTC	CASSFGWGEETQYF
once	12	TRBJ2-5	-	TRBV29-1	TGCAGCGTTGGTTCAAGGCGAGAGACCCAGCACTTC	CSVGSRRETQHF
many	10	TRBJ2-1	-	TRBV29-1	TGCAGCGTTGAGGGCCCCCCGGAGTTCTTC	CSVEGPPEFF
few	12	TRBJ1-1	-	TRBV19	TGTGCCAGTATGGGAGACGGGACTGAAGCTTTCTTT	CASMGDGTEAFF
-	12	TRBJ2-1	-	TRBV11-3	TGTGCCAGCAGCTTAGGATGGGGGTCTCAGTTCTTC	CASSLGWGSQFF
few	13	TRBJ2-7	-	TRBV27	TGTGCCAGCAGTCCCGTAGGTCCCTACGAGCAGTACTTC	CASSPVGPYEQYF
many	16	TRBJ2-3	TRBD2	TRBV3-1	TGTGCCAGCAGCCAAGTAGCGGGAGGGATCACAGATACGCAGTATTTT	CASSQVAGGITDTQYF
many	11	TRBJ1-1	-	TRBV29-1	TGCAGCGTACAAAGGACAGTTGAAGCTTTCTTT	CSVQRTVEAFF
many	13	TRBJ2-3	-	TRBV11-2	TGTGCCAGCAGCCCGGACCTTCCCGATACGCAGTATTTT	CASSPDLPDTQYF
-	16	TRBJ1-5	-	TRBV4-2	TGTGCCAGCAGCCAAAGCAGGACAGAGCCTTATCAGCCCCAGCATTTT	CASSQSRTEPYQPQHF
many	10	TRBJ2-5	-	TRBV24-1	TGTGCCACCAGGGGACGGCGCCAGTACTTC	CATRGRRQYF
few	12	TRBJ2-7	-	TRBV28	TGTGCCAGCAGTTCGGAGGCGGAGGAGCAGTACTTC	CASSSEAEEQYF
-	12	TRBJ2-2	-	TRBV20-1	TGCAGTGCTAGGCGAGACTCACATGAGCTGTTTTTT	CSARRDSHELFF
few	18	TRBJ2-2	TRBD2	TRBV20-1	TGCAGTGCTAGAGAAAGAAGCGGGAACAAGGTTGACACCGGGGAGCTGTTTTTT	CSARERSGNKVDTGELFF
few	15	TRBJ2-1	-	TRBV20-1	TGCAGTGCTAGAGTTCGGCAGGTTACCTACAATGAGCAGTTCTTC	CSARVRQVTYNEQFF
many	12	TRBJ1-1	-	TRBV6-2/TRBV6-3	TGTGCCAGCAGAACGGACACCCTTGAAGCTTTCTTT	CASRTDTLEAFF
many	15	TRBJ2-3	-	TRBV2	TGTGCCAGCAGTGACGGCCCCGCGATGTCAGATACGCAGTATTTT	CASSDGPAMSDTQYF
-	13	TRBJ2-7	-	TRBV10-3	TGTGCCATCAGTGAGGCTGGCCACCACGAGCAGTACTTC	CAISEAGHHEQYF
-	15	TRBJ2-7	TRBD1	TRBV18	TGTGCCAGCTCACAGAATTACGACAGGGGCCACGAGCAGTACTTC	CASSQNYDRGHEQYF
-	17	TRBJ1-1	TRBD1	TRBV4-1	TGCGCCAGCAGCCAAGATTATCCACAGGGGGCGTTTACTGAAGCTTTCTTT	CASSQDYPQGAFTEAFF
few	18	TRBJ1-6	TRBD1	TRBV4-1	TGCGCCAGCAGCCAAGATTTCCCCGACAGGGACTATAATTCACCCCTCCACTTT	CASSQDFPDRDYNSPLHF
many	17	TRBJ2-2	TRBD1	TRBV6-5	TGTGCCAGCAGTTACTTGCCAGGGGGTCCGGGCACCGGGGAGCTGTTTTTT	CASSYLPGGPGTGELFF
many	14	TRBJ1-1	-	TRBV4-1	TGCGCCAGCAGCCAACCCACACAGCGGCGTGAAGCTTTCTTT	CASSQPTQRREAFF
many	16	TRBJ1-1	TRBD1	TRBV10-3	TGTGCCATCAGTGAGTCGGACAGGGGTGGTAGCACTGAAGCTTTCTTT	CAISESDRGGSTEAFF
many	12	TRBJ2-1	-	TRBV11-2	TGTGCCAGCAGCTTAGTATTACATGAGCAGTTCTTC	CASSLVLHEQFF
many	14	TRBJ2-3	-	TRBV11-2	TGTGCCAGCAGCTTTGAGCCTTTCACAGATACGCAGTATTTT	CASSFEPFTDTQYF
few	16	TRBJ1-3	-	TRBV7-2	TGTGCCAGCAGCATGCCCCCCCGGATCTCTGGAAACACCATATATTTT	CASSMPPRISGNTIYF
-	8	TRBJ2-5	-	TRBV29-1	TGCAGCGACGAGACCCAGTACTTC	CSDETQYF